Listed below are T cell receptor beta chains from one sample, sequenced in a study of identical twins. TCRdb re-called the 5' RACE reads through MiXCR, storing one row per CDR3 protein. The repertoire holds about 890,000 distinct CDR3 sequences, with around an eighth as singletons. Another study also made use of these data, one on yellow fever vaccine responses in identical twins.

The sample consisted of PBMCs. Source of these receptors: a woman in her late teens or twenties in good health. Both conserved end residues are part of each CDR3. D genes are given only for firm matches. The size field is filled for only some rows; it gives once, few, many or a size class.

V gene: TRBV20-1
clone size: few
J gene: TRBJ2-5
D gene: TRBD2
CDR3 DNA: TGCAGTGCTGGACTAGCTACAGAGACCCAGTACTTC
CDR3 protein: CSAGLATETQYF

V gene: TRBV7-8
clone size: -
J gene: TRBJ2-3
D gene: -
CDR3 DNA: TGTGCCAGCAGCTTAGGAGGACAGCGCCGAGGACCTAGCACAGATACGCAGTATTTT
CDR3 protein: CASSLGGQRRGPSTDTQYF

V gene: TRBV28
clone size: many
J gene: TRBJ2-1
D gene: -
CDR3 DNA: TGTGCCAGCAGTTTAGGGCAGGGTTGGTACAATGAGCAGTTCTTC
CDR3 protein: CASSLGQGWYNEQFF

V gene: TRBV28
clone size: -
J gene: TRBJ2-3
D gene: -
CDR3 DNA: TGTGCCAGCAGTTTCCGCCGGTCCAAAACTAGTATCGGCACAGATACGCAGTATTTT
CDR3 protein: CASSFRRSKTSIGTDTQYF

V gene: TRBV5-1
clone size: -
J gene: TRBJ2-1
D gene: -
CDR3 DNA: TGCGCCAGCAGCCCCCTGACATTGATCGACAATGAGCAGTTCTTC
CDR3 protein: CASSPLTLIDNEQFF

V gene: TRBV2
clone size: once
J gene: TRBJ2-3
D gene: TRBD2
CDR3 DNA: TGTGCCAGCAGGGAGACTAGCGGGAGCAGGGATACGCAGTATTTT
CDR3 protein: CASRETSGSRDTQYF

V gene: TRBV5-1
clone size: few
J gene: TRBJ1-3
D gene: TRBD1
CDR3 DNA: TGCGCCAGCAGCTTGGTGGGACAGGGATACGGAAACACCATATATTTT
CDR3 protein: CASSLVGQGYGNTIYF

V gene: TRBV19
clone size: few
J gene: TRBJ1-2
D gene: -
CDR3 DNA: TGTGCCAGTAGTCCTCGGAAAACCTGGGAGAACTATGGCTACACCTTC
CDR3 protein: CASSPRKTWENYGYTF

V gene: TRBV28
clone size: many
J gene: TRBJ1-1
D gene: -
CDR3 DNA: TGTGCCAGCAGTACCTGGGCGGGGGGGAACACTGAAGCTTTCTTT
CDR3 protein: CASSTWAGGNTEAFF

V gene: TRBV6-1
clone size: -
J gene: TRBJ2-3
D gene: TRBD2
CDR3 DNA: TGTGCCAGCAGTCTCCAGCGGGGGGGCTTTGGAACAGATACGCAGTATTTT
CDR3 protein: CASSLQRGGFGTDTQYF

V gene: TRBV6-5
clone size: -
J gene: TRBJ2-1
D gene: TRBD1
CDR3 DNA: TGTGCCAGCAGTTACACCCCAGGGGGCCTATACAATGAGCAGTTCTTC
CDR3 protein: CASSYTPGGLYNEQFF

V gene: TRBV6-1
clone size: -
J gene: TRBJ2-5
D gene: TRBD1
CDR3 DNA: TGTGCCAGCAGTGAATGGGACAGGGGCAGGGAAGAGACCCAGTACTTC
CDR3 protein: CASSEWDRGREETQYF

V gene: TRBV10-3
clone size: few
J gene: TRBJ1-1
D gene: -
CDR3 DNA: TGTGCCATCAGTGATTATGCAGACGAAGCTTTCTTT
CDR3 protein: CAISDYADEAFF

V gene: TRBV12-3/TRBV12-4
clone size: few
J gene: TRBJ2-1
D gene: TRBD1
CDR3 DNA: TGTGCCAGCAACTTGCCCGGGACAGGCGACAATGAGCAGTTCTTC
CDR3 protein: CASNLPGTGDNEQFF

V gene: TRBV20-1
clone size: -
J gene: TRBJ2-3
D gene: -
CDR3 DNA: TGCAGTGCTAGAGTTCGACAGCTGGGCACAGATACGCAGTATTTT
CDR3 protein: CSARVRQLGTDTQYF

V gene: TRBV7-8
clone size: many
J gene: TRBJ2-7
D gene: -
CDR3 DNA: TGTGCCAGCAGCTTAGCGGGTGTAGGAGCTATCTCCTACGAGCAGTACTTC
CDR3 protein: CASSLAGVGAISYEQYF

V gene: TRBV13
clone size: -
J gene: TRBJ2-3
D gene: -
CDR3 DNA: TGTGCCAGCAGCCCCCGACAGGTTCGACTTCCCACAGATACGCAGTATTTT
CDR3 protein: CASSPRQVRLPTDTQYF

V gene: TRBV11-2
clone size: many
J gene: TRBJ2-7
D gene: -
CDR3 DNA: TGTGCCAGCAGCTTAAAGGCAGGTTTTCCCTACGAGCAGTACTTC
CDR3 protein: CASSLKAGFPYEQYF

V gene: TRBV20-1
clone size: many
J gene: TRBJ2-3
D gene: TRBD2
CDR3 DNA: TGCAGTGCTAGACCGATAGCGGGAGAATTAGATACGCAGTATTTT
CDR3 protein: CSARPIAGELDTQYF

V gene: TRBV6-5
clone size: -
J gene: TRBJ2-3
D gene: -
CDR3 DNA: TGTGCCAGCAGTTACTCGAGGGGTAACACAGATACGCAGTATTTT
CDR3 protein: CASSYSRGNTDTQYF

V gene: TRBV24-1
clone size: few
J gene: TRBJ2-1
D gene: -
CDR3 DNA: TGTGCCACCCATAATCGGCCTAGTTGGGAGTCCTACAATGAGCAGTTCTTC
CDR3 protein: CATHNRPSWESYNEQFF

V gene: TRBV6-2/TRBV6-3
clone size: -
J gene: TRBJ2-3
D gene: TRBD2
CDR3 DNA: TGTGCCAGCAGTTACCCTACCTGGTCTAGCGGGAATACAGATACGCAGTATTTT
CDR3 protein: CASSYPTWSSGNTDTQYF

V gene: TRBV3-1
clone size: many
J gene: TRBJ2-3
D gene: -
CDR3 DNA: TGCGCCAGCAGCCAAGAGGGCAGCACAGATACGCAGTATTTT
CDR3 protein: CASSQEGSTDTQYF

V gene: TRBV10-3
clone size: -
J gene: TRBJ2-5
D gene: TRBD2
CDR3 DNA: TGTGCCATCAGTAAAAACGGGGGGGCAGGAGAGACCCAGTACTTC
CDR3 protein: CAISKNGGAGETQYF

V gene: TRBV11-2
clone size: few
J gene: TRBJ2-2
D gene: -
CDR3 DNA: TGTGCCAGCAGCTTAGTAATGGCAAGGACGGAAAACACCGGGGAGCTGTTTTTT
CDR3 protein: CASSLVMARTENTGELFF

V gene: TRBV25-1
clone size: many
J gene: TRBJ2-1
D gene: TRBD2
CDR3 DNA: TGTGCCAGCAGTGCCGGACTAGCGGGAGGGTCTAATGAGCAGTTCTTC
CDR3 protein: CASSAGLAGGSNEQFF

V gene: TRBV20-1
clone size: -
J gene: TRBJ1-2
D gene: -
CDR3 DNA: TGCAGTGCTAGTTCGCTAAACTATGGCTACACCTTC
CDR3 protein: CSASSLNYGYTF

V gene: TRBV27
clone size: -
J gene: TRBJ2-3
D gene: -
CDR3 DNA: TGTGCCAGCAGTTTCCAGCCCAGGCAAGATACGCAGTATTTT
CDR3 protein: CASSFQPRQDTQYF

V gene: TRBV3-1
clone size: -
J gene: TRBJ2-2
D gene: TRBD1
CDR3 DNA: TGTGCCAGCAGCCTCACACAGGGGGCTGGCGGGGAGCTGTTTTTT
CDR3 protein: CASSLTQGAGGELFF

V gene: TRBV20-1
clone size: -
J gene: TRBJ2-1
D gene: TRBD2
CDR3 DNA: TGCAGTGCTAGCAAGGTAGCGGGAGGCACTTTCAATGAGCAGTTCTTC
CDR3 protein: CSASKVAGGTFNEQFF

V gene: TRBV20-1
clone size: many
J gene: TRBJ2-4
D gene: -
CDR3 DNA: TGCAGTGCTACCGCGAAGGGGCAACTAGCCAAAAACATTCAGTACTTC
CDR3 protein: CSATAKGQLAKNIQYF

V gene: TRBV2
clone size: -
J gene: TRBJ2-1
D gene: -
CDR3 DNA: TGTGCCAGCCGGGCGGGAATGGTAATAGGTGAGCAGTTCTTC
CDR3 protein: CASRAGMVIGEQFF

V gene: TRBV12-3/TRBV12-4
clone size: -
J gene: TRBJ2-3
D gene: -
CDR3 DNA: TGTGCCAGCAGTTTTTGGCGGTTTGGCACAGATACGCAGTATTTT
CDR3 protein: CASSFWRFGTDTQYF

V gene: TRBV11-2
clone size: few
J gene: TRBJ2-7
D gene: -
CDR3 DNA: TGTGCCAGCAGCTTAGAAACGCACAGGTCCTACGAGCAGTACTTC
CDR3 protein: CASSLETHRSYEQYF

V gene: TRBV20-1
clone size: few
J gene: TRBJ1-5
D gene: -
CDR3 DNA: TGCAGTGCCGGTCCGGGGCTAGATCAGCCCCAGCATTTT
CDR3 protein: CSAGPGLDQPQHF

V gene: TRBV2
clone size: few
J gene: TRBJ2-7
D gene: TRBD2
CDR3 DNA: TGTGCCAGCAGTGAAATTGAAATTACGCTCACTAGCGGGCAGTACTTC
CDR3 protein: CASSEIEITLTSGQYF

V gene: TRBV20-1
clone size: -
J gene: TRBJ1-4
D gene: -
CDR3 DNA: TGCAGTGCTTGGGTGGATGAAAAACTGTTTTTT
CDR3 protein: CSAWVDEKLFF

V gene: TRBV29-1
clone size: -
J gene: TRBJ2-5
D gene: -
CDR3 DNA: TGCAGCGTTGACGTTGAACCATCCCAAGAGACCCAGTACTTC
CDR3 protein: CSVDVEPSQETQYF

V gene: TRBV3-1
clone size: few
J gene: TRBJ2-1
D gene: TRBD1
CDR3 DNA: TGTGCCAGCAGCCAAGGTCCGGGACAGTCCTACAATGAGCAGTTCTTC
CDR3 protein: CASSQGPGQSYNEQFF

V gene: TRBV9
clone size: many
J gene: TRBJ1-6
D gene: -
CDR3 DNA: TGTGCCAGCAGCGTAGATGACAGCTCCTATAATTCACCCCTCCACTTT
CDR3 protein: CASSVDDSSYNSPLHF

V gene: TRBV11-3
clone size: few
J gene: TRBJ2-1
D gene: -
CDR3 DNA: TGTGCCAGCAGCTTACACGGGGCAGGTTACAATGAGCAGTTCTTC
CDR3 protein: CASSLHGAGYNEQFF

V gene: TRBV5-1
clone size: few
J gene: TRBJ1-2
D gene: TRBD1
CDR3 DNA: TGCGCCAGCAGCGACAGCACCGGGACAGTCAACTATGGCTACACCTTC
CDR3 protein: CASSDSTGTVNYGYTF

V gene: TRBV4-2
clone size: few
J gene: TRBJ2-5
D gene: TRBD2
CDR3 DNA: TGTGCCAGCAGCCAAGATACACAGCGGGGAGGGGAGACCCAGTACTTC
CDR3 protein: CASSQDTQRGGETQYF

V gene: TRBV7-3
clone size: -
J gene: TRBJ2-3
D gene: -
CDR3 DNA: TGTGCCAGCAGCCCTACAGCCGTCGGAGGATCAGATACGCAGTATTTT
CDR3 protein: CASSPTAVGGSDTQYF

V gene: TRBV11-2
clone size: -
J gene: TRBJ2-5
D gene: TRBD1
CDR3 DNA: TGTGCCAGCAGCTTAGGAAGGGGGCCCAAAGAGACCCAGTACTTC
CDR3 protein: CASSLGRGPKETQYF

V gene: TRBV7-9
clone size: -
J gene: TRBJ1-5
D gene: TRBD1
CDR3 DNA: TGTGCCAGCAGCTTACCTCCCGGGACAGGGGGCAATCAGCCCCAGCATTTT
CDR3 protein: CASSLPPGTGGNQPQHF

V gene: TRBV5-1
clone size: -
J gene: TRBJ2-1
D gene: -
CDR3 DNA: TGCGCCAGCAGCTTGGACGGGATTAGCTCCTACAATGAGCAGTTCTTC
CDR3 protein: CASSLDGISSYNEQFF

V gene: TRBV2
clone size: many
J gene: TRBJ2-7
D gene: -
CDR3 DNA: TGTGCCAGCAGGAAAGAAGGCGGCACAACCTACGAGCAGTACTTC
CDR3 protein: CASRKEGGTTYEQYF

V gene: TRBV9
clone size: few
J gene: TRBJ2-1
D gene: TRBD2
CDR3 DNA: TGTGCCAGCAGCCTTAGCGGGAGTTGGTACAATGAGCAGTTCTTC
CDR3 protein: CASSLSGSWYNEQFF

V gene: TRBV20-1
clone size: few
J gene: TRBJ2-7
D gene: TRBD1
CDR3 DNA: TGCAGTGCCCGATCTGACAGGGGGGTTTCCTACGAGCAGTACTTC
CDR3 protein: CSARSDRGVSYEQYF

V gene: TRBV2
clone size: -
J gene: TRBJ2-1
D gene: -
CDR3 DNA: TGTGCCAGCAGTGAATCGGTCCTTTCGAGGAATGAGCAGTTCTTC
CDR3 protein: CASSESVLSRNEQFF

V gene: TRBV5-1
clone size: many
J gene: TRBJ2-1
D gene: TRBD2
CDR3 DNA: TGCGCCAGCAGCCCGCATCTGCTGGGCGGGGGAGCCTACAATGAGCAGTTCTTC
CDR3 protein: CASSPHLLGGGAYNEQFF

V gene: TRBV5-1
clone size: many
J gene: TRBJ2-1
D gene: TRBD1
CDR3 DNA: TGCGCCAGCAGCTTAGACAGGGAAAGGTACTACAATGAGCAGTTCTTC
CDR3 protein: CASSLDRERYYNEQFF

V gene: TRBV7-8
clone size: few
J gene: TRBJ1-6
D gene: -
CDR3 DNA: TGTGCCAGCAGCCCGGCAGTTGGGTCACCCCTCCACTTT
CDR3 protein: CASSPAVGSPLHF

V gene: TRBV5-1
clone size: -
J gene: TRBJ2-7
D gene: TRBD2
CDR3 DNA: TGCGCCAGCTCACATAGCGGGCCTGACAGCGCCTACGAGCAGTACTTC
CDR3 protein: CASSHSGPDSAYEQYF

V gene: TRBV27
clone size: -
J gene: TRBJ2-1
D gene: TRBD2
CDR3 DNA: TGTGCCAGCAGTTTATGGCTAGCGGGAGGGGGTGAGCAGTTCTTC
CDR3 protein: CASSLWLAGGGEQFF

V gene: TRBV3-1
clone size: many
J gene: TRBJ2-1
D gene: -
CDR3 DNA: TGTGCCAGCAGCCCCTCAGAGATGGGTGAGCAGTTCTTC
CDR3 protein: CASSPSEMGEQFF

V gene: TRBV6-1
clone size: few
J gene: TRBJ2-1
D gene: TRBD2
CDR3 DNA: TGTGCCAGCAGGCCAGGGAGCGGGGGGAGCTCCTACAATGAGCAGTTCTTC
CDR3 protein: CASRPGSGGSSYNEQFF